One sample yielded the 11 T cell receptor beta chains listed below, sequenced in a study of blood T cell repertoires in COVID-19. Using immunoSEQ multiplex PCR, the repertoire was profiled, and TCRdb retains in-frame clones only, with some absent. The sample yields approximately 150,000 clones, around four fifths seen once. The sample was peripheral blood. Receptors were obtained from a woman of 80 years or more with COVID-19, enrolled during active disease.

V gene TRBV19 combines with J gene TRBJ2-5, with TRBD2 identical over 7 bases. Germline-derived CDR1 and CDR2 are LNHDA and SQIVND (reference sequence). The CDR3 runs 15 residues. V was clipped by 4 bases and J by 3 bases; unmatched bases: 8. The CDR3: CASSSLAENEETQYF. CDR3 DNA sequence: TGTGCCAGTAGTAGTCTAGCGGAGAACGAAGAGACCCAGTACTTC.

This chain connects TRBV27 to TRBJ1-3; TRBD1 might be the D (6 bases). V shed 5 bases and J shed 3 bases, with 14 bases lying between them. CDR1 and CDR2 (germline): MNHEY, SMNVEV (reference sequence). The CDR3 is made up of 15 amino acids. CDR3 loop: CASSTLGAVGNTIYF. Written as DNA, the CDR3 is TGTGCCAGCAGTACCCTGGGGGCAGTTGGAAACACCATATATTTT.

This clone showed up just a few times. Within the sample, other DNA sequences also encode this same CDR3. The chain has TRBV3-1 (or the pseudogene TRBV3-2) and TRBJ1-6, with D possibly being TRBD1 (6 bases). Germline CDR1 reads LGHDT; CDR2 reads YNNKEL (reference sequence). Trimming shortened V by 1 base and J by 7 bases, and 8 bases separated the two germline ends. The CDR3 contains 14 residues. CDR3 protein: CASSQAQGNSPLHF. CDR3 nucleotide sequence: TGTGCCAGCAGCCAAGCCCAGGGGAATTCACCCCTCCACTTT.

This sequence joins TRBV19 and TRBJ1-2; possibly TRBD1 for D (6 bases). The CDR3 covers 15 residues. The V gene lost 1 base and the J gene lost 7 bases, with 16 bases spanning the gap. Per germline, CDR1 LNHDA and CDR2 SQIVND (reference sequence). The CDR3 loop is CASSIVYQGISGYTF. CDR3 nucleotide sequence: TGTGCCAGTAGTATAGTATACCAGGGGATTTCTGGCTACACCTTC.

This chain connects TRBV5-1 to TRBJ2-5; TRBD1 is a possible D gene (5 bases). Germline V gene sequence: CDR1 SGHRS, CDR2 YFSETQ. The CDR3 has 14 amino acids. V dropped 2 bases and J dropped 0 bases, with 8 bases sitting between them. The DNA of the CDR3 is TGCGCCAGCAGCTTTGGACAATACCAAGAGACCCAGTACTTC. Translated, it gives CASSFGQYQETQYF.

The chain is built from TRBV6-1 and TRBJ1-1, with a tentative D call TRBD1 (6 bases). There are 17 residues in the CDR3. V was trimmed by 3 bases and J by 1 base, leaving 18 bases between them. The germline gives CDR1 MNHNS, CDR2 SASEGT. CDR3 residues: CASSERTHRAGNTEAFF. For the CDR3, the DNA is TGTGCCAGCAGTGAGCGGACCCACAGGGCCGGGAACACTGAAGCTTTCTTT.

The chain recombines TRBV5-1 with TRBJ1-1; no definite D call. Trimming pared 1 base from V and 8 bases from J, leaving 9 bases between. CDR3 length: 12 amino acids. CDR1 is SGHRS, CDR2 YFSETQ, per germline. DNA for the CDR3: TGCGCCAGCAGCTTGAGAGGATTAGAAGCTTTCTTT. It is translated as CASSLRGLEAFF.

The chain links TRBV2 to TRBJ2-1, with 8 bases lining up with TRBD2. Trimming removed 8 bases from V and 7 bases from J; junction bases left unmatched: 16. CDR1 is SNHLY, CDR2 FYNNEI, per germline. CDR3 size: 16 residues. The CDR3 is CASSREGGGVVNEQFF. The CDR3 region has the DNA TGTGCCAGCTCTCGGGAGGGTGGCGGGGTAGTAAATGAGCAGTTCTTC.

The rearrangement joins TRBV13 to TRBJ2-5, with D unresolved. The CDR3 is 11 amino acids. CDR1 and CDR2 from the germline V gene are PRHDT and FYEKMQ (reference sequence). V gave up 3 bases and J gave up 5 bases, with 4 bases separating them. CDR3 loop: CASSFGETQYF. The CDR3 DNA follows: TGTGCCAGCAGCTTCGGGGAGACCCAGTACTTC. Supplemented by reference TRBV13 and TRBJ2-5, the full variable domain reads AAGVIQSPRHLIKEKRETATLKCYPIPRHDTVYWYQQGPGQDPQFLISFYEKMQSDKGSIPDRFSAQQFSDYHSELNMSSLELGDSALYFCASSFGETQYFGPGTRLLVL.

The chain carries TRBV12-3 or TRBV12-4 and TRBJ1-2; D is ambiguous. CDR3 length equals 13 residues. With 0 bases removed from V and 8 bases from J, the gap between germline ends came to 10 bases. Here the CDR3 DNA reads TGTGCCAGCAGTTTAGCGTCAGGTAGGGGCTACACCTTC. The encoded protein is CASSLASGRGYTF.

This clone was observed a handful of times. Other DNA sequences in this sample translate to the same CDR3. The V call is TRBV2, the J call TRBJ1-5; D is uncertain. Trimming cost V 4 bases and J 0 bases, with 4 bases left between them. The V gene's germline CDR1 is SNHLY and CDR2 FYNNEI. The CDR3 is 13 amino acids. CDR3 region: CASSADSNQPQHF. The CDR3, as DNA: TGTGCCAGCAGTGCAGATAGCAATCAGCCCCAGCATTTT.